This TCR beta chain was identified in a study of cytomegalovirus exposure and HLA in healthy donors. Whole-study context: Drawn from HLA-typed donors, 80 million to 95 million unique TCRs were held in an early data release. Overall study findings and caveats: In a later analysis, TCR beta V- and J-gene trimming showed a link to a missense DCLRE1C variant. Within the data, a cluster of highly shared sequence variants was likely a sequencing artifact.

About this clone: Its antigen is not known.

The PCR used 60 Vbeta and 13 Jbeta primers. Some clones are missing from TCRdb's copy, which holds only in-frame ones; the method was immunoSEQ multiplex PCR. The profile covers about 93,000 clones, with over 75% appearing a single time and around 3.8% taken by the ten largest. Though nominally healthy at sampling, donors likely had unrecorded immune exposures. CDR3 length: 16 residues. Trimming removed 4 bases from V and 2 bases from J, with 17 bases in between. Germline CDR1 reads SGHNT; CDR2 reads YYREEE (reference sequence). The rearrangement uses TRBV5-4 and TRBJ2-3; tentative D call: TRBD1 (6 bases). The sequenced sample consisted of PBMCs. This TCR was sampled from a man over 45 in good health and CMV-seronegative. CDR3 in amino acids: CASSARGQSYTDTQYF. As DNA, the CDR3 is TGTGCCAGCAGCGCACGTGGACAGAGCTACACAGATACGCAGTATTTT.